Listed below are T cell receptor beta chains from one sample, sequenced in a study of beta chain features in type 1 diabetes. Assay: immunoSEQ multiplex PCR; the TCRdb copy retains only in-frame clones and omits some. The repertoire holds roughly 700,000 clones, with 13% as singletons. The sequenced material came from naive CD4+ T cells from blood. These receptor sequences come from a man aged 18-30 years with type 1 diabetes. Each CDR3 is given with its conserved first and last residue. A D gene is named only where the DNA matches it firmly. For some rows the clone size is stated as once, few or many, or as a class when expanded; others skip it.

CDR3: CAISAGGPSTDTQYF; DNA: TGTGCCATCAGTGCTGGGGGGCCTAGCACAGATACGCAGTATTTT; size: -; V: TRBV10-3; J: TRBJ2-3; D: -
CDR3: CASSYIGAGRSGELFF; DNA: TGTGCCAGCAGTTATATCGGGGCAGGGAGATCGGGGGAGCTGTTTTTT; size: -; V: TRBV6-6; J: TRBJ2-2; D: -
CDR3: CASKPTSGTEAFF; DNA: TGTGCCAGCAAACCCACGAGCGGCACTGAAGCTTTCTTT; size: few; V: TRBV2; J: TRBJ1-1; D: -
CDR3: CASSAGTGDSNQPQHF; DNA: TGTGCCAGCAGCGCCGGGACAGGAGATAGCAATCAGCCCCAGCATTTT; size: few; V: TRBV9; J: TRBJ1-5; D: TRBD1
CDR3: CASSGTGAYNEQFF; DNA: TGCGCCAGCAGCGGGACAGGGGCTTACAATGAGCAGTTCTTC; size: few; V: TRBV5-1; J: TRBJ2-1; D: TRBD1
CDR3: CASSGRLAGIPDTQYF; DNA: TGTGCCAGCAGCGGACGACTAGCGGGGATTCCAGATACGCAGTATTTT; size: -; V: TRBV9; J: TRBJ2-3; D: TRBD2
CDR3: CASSDDVVADTQYF; DNA: TGTGCCAGCAGTGACGACGTAGTGGCCGATACGCAGTATTTT; size: -; V: TRBV2; J: TRBJ2-3; D: -
CDR3: CAWSVWVAGGSTDTQYF; DNA: TGTGCCTGGAGTGTATGGGTAGCGGGGGGTAGCACAGATACGCAGTATTTT; size: few; V: TRBV30; J: TRBJ2-3; D: TRBD2
CDR3: CASSLGASRDEQFF; DNA: TGCGCCAGCAGCTTGGGGGCCTCCAGGGATGAGCAGTTCTTC; size: few; V: TRBV5-1; J: TRBJ2-1; D: -
CDR3: CASSQEEGSEKLFF; DNA: TGTGCCAGCAGCCAAGAGGAGGGATCTGAAAAACTGTTTTTT; size: few; V: TRBV14; J: TRBJ1-4; D: -
CDR3: CASSPWTGGSYEQYF; DNA: TGTGCCAGCTCACCATGGACAGGAGGGTCCTACGAGCAGTACTTC; size: -; V: TRBV18; J: TRBJ2-7; D: -
CDR3: CSAMGQGAWETQYF; DNA: TGCAGCGCGATGGGACAGGGGGCCTGGGAGACCCAGTACTTC; size: few; V: TRBV29-1; J: TRBJ2-5; D: TRBD1
CDR3: CASSPTGTGVMNYGYTF; DNA: TGTGCCAGCAGCCCGACCGGGACAGGGGTGATGAACTATGGCTACACCTTC; size: -; V: TRBV5-4; J: TRBJ1-2; D: TRBD1
CDR3: CASSAEGVDTQYF; DNA: TGTGCCAGCAGTGCTGAGGGAGTGGATACGCAGTATTTT; size: -; V: TRBV2; J: TRBJ2-3; D: -
CDR3: CASSYSWGASTDTQYF; DNA: TGTGCCAGCAGTTACTCTTGGGGGGCCAGCACAGATACGCAGTATTTT; size: -; V: TRBV6-5; J: TRBJ2-3; D: -
CDR3: CASSPDRTTYNEQFF; DNA: TGTGCCAGCAGCCCGGACAGGACTACCTACAATGAGCAGTTCTTC; size: -; V: TRBV7-6; J: TRBJ2-1; D: -
CDR3: CASSRDRKETQYF; DNA: TGTGCCAGCAGCCGGGACAGGAAAGAGACCCAGTACTTC; size: few; V: TRBV2; J: TRBJ2-5; D: TRBD1
CDR3: CAWSAGGIPEAFF; DNA: TGTGCCTGGAGTGCAGGGGGGATCCCTGAAGCTTTCTTT; size: few; V: TRBV30; J: TRBJ1-1; D: TRBD1